These 14 T cell receptor beta chains came from one sample sequenced in a study of shared clonotypes between healthy human individuals. Data came from immunoSEQ multiplex PCR; TCRdb stores just in-frame clones and leaves some out. The sample contains roughly 1 million clones, about 84% of which appear only once. The sequenced sample was memory CD4+ T cells from PBMCs. The subset here: CD45RA-negative fraction. Every receptor here comes from a young man in good health. Some clones in this sample may be carry-over from other donors' samples.

The rearrangement joins TRBV6-5 to TRBJ1-2, with D possibly being TRBD1 (5 bases). Trimming cost V 5 bases and J 0 bases, with 7 bases left between them. CDR3 length: 13 residues. Germline V gene lookup returns CDR1 MNHEY and CDR2 SVGAGI. CDR3 sequence reads: CASSQQANYGYTF. The CDR3 bases are TGTGCCAGCAGTCAACAGGCTAACTATGGCTACACCTTC.

The chain couples TRBV15 to TRBJ2-1, with 7 nucleotides matching TRBD2. CDR3 length equals 16 residues. Germline V gene data show CDR1 as LNHNV and CDR2 as YYDKDF (reference sequence). The V segment lost 0 bases and the J segment 4 bases; nucleotides outside the gene matches: 6. In DNA form, the CDR3 reads TGTGCCACCAGCAGAGAGAAGCGGGGAAATTACAATGAGCAGTTCTTC. This translates into CATSREKRGNYNEQFF. The full variable domain, its missing parts supplied by reference TRBV15 and TRBJ2-1, is DAMVIQNPRYQVTQFGKPVTLSCSQTLNHNVMYWYQQKSSQAPKLLFHYYDKDFNNEADTPDNFQSRRPNTSFCFLDIRSPGLGDTAMYLCATSREKRGNYNEQFFGPGTRLTVL.

The gene calls are TRBV18 and TRBJ1-1, with TRBD1 matching 9 bases. The CDR3 is 13 amino acids. After removal of 6 bases from V and 12 bases from J, the junction contained 11 bases not matched to a gene. CDR1 and CDR2 (germline): KGHSH, LQKENI. The CDR3 nucleotides are TGTGCCAGCTCCGGGACAGGGAAAGCTTTTCCTTTCTTT. Translated, it gives CASSGTGKAFPFF. Complete variable domain (other parts from reference TRBV18 and TRBJ1-1): NAGVMQNPRHLVRRRGQEARLRCSPMKGHSHVYWYRQLPEEGLKFMVYLQKENIIDESGMPKERFSAEFPKEGPSILRIQQVVRGDSAAYFCASSGTGKAFPFFGQGTRLTVV.

This clone came up a few times. This chain uses TRBV5-1 with TRBJ2-7; TRBD1 aligns across 9 bases. V dropped 0 bases and J dropped 6; count of bases not matched to a gene: 4. Germline values: CDR1 SGHRS, CDR2 YFSETQ. This CDR3 region has 14 residues. CDR3 sequence: CASSLGTGGSEQYF. In DNA, the CDR3 is TGCGCCAGCAGCTTGGGAACAGGGGGCAGCGAGCAGTACTTC.

The chain carries TRBV6-6 and TRBJ2-7, with D perhaps given as TRBD1 or TRBD2 (5 bases each). Germline values: CDR1 MNHNY, CDR2 SVGAGI (reference sequence). The ends were cut back, 10 bases at V and 2 bases at J, with 15 bases in the middle. The CDR3 is 13 amino acids. The CDR3 reads CATGRDRTYEQYF. Written as DNA, the CDR3 is TGTGCCACCGGCCGGGACCGCACCTACGAGCAGTACTTC.

V gene TRBV19 combines with J gene TRBJ1-5, with 9 bases that match TRBD1. Germline CDR1 LNHDA, CDR2 SQIVND (reference sequence). The CDR3 length is 14 residues. Unmatched junction bases numbered 6, after V lost 11 bases and J lost 1 base. The DNA for the CDR3 is TGTGCCTCTAACAGGGGGCGAAGCAATCAGCCCCAGCATTTT. Protein: CASNRGRSNQPQHF.

This rearrangement joins TRBV7-2 to TRBJ1-3, with 11 bases identical to TRBD1. The germline V gene encodes CDR1 SGHTA and CDR2 FQGNSA. The CDR3 runs 15 residues. Losses at the gene ends were 5 bases for V and 4 bases for J; bases not matched to a gene: 4. In DNA, the CDR3 is TGTGCCAGCAGCCCGGACAGGGGGCCCGGAAACACCATATATTTT. Amino acid sequence: CASSPDRGPGNTIYF.

The V gene is TRBV4-2, the J gene TRBJ2-1, with 10 nucleotides matching TRBD2. CDR3 size: 15 residues. CDR1 and CDR2 from the germline V gene are LGHNA and YNFKEQ. The ends lost 5 bases at V and 4 bases at J; junction bases unmatched: 5. The CDR3 coding sequence is TGTGCCAGCAGCGTCCTAGCGGGAGCGTACAATGAGCAGTTCTTC. Protein product: CASSVLAGAYNEQFF.

V gene TRBV2 combines with J gene TRBJ1-1; possibly TRBD1 for D (5 bases). This CDR3 is built from 13 residues. Trimming took off 6 bases at V and 2 bases at J, with 10 bases between the two ends. Per the germline V gene, CDR1 is SNHLY and CDR2 is FYNNEI. CDR3 sequence (DNA): TGTGCCAGCAGGCTGACAGAAAACACTGAAGCTTTCTTT. Its protein is CASRLTENTEAFF. The full variable domain, completed using reference TRBV2 and TRBJ1-1, is EPEVTQTPSHQVTQMGQEVILRCVPISNHLYFYWYRQILGQKVEFLVSFYNNEISEKSEIFDDQFSVERPDGSNFTLKIRSTKLEDSAMYFCASRLTENTEAFFGQGTRLTVV.

This sequence joins TRBV7-2 and TRBJ1-2; no clear D. The CDR3 extends over 15 amino acids. V was cut by 0 bases and J by 2 bases, with 10 bases left in between. The germline V gene has CDR1 SGHTA and CDR2 FQGNSA. The CDR3 DNA is TGTGCCAGCAGCTTAGCCCGGACGGTGAACTATGGCTACACCTTC. This gives the protein CASSLARTVNYGYTF. Variable domain in full (rest from reference TRBV7-2 and TRBJ1-2): GAGVSQSPSNKVTEKGKDVELRCDPISGHTALYWYRQSLGQGLEFLIYFQGNSAPDKSGLPSDRFSAERTGGSVSTLTIQRTQQEDSAVYLCASSLARTVNYGYTFGSGTRLTVV.

The chain combines TRBV28 with TRBJ2-5; 7 bases match TRBD2. With V trimmed by 7 bases and J by 5 bases, 1 base remained unmatched. CDR1 MDHEN and CDR2 SYDVKM come from the germline V gene. CDR3 length: 11 amino acids. The CDR3 region has the DNA TGTGCCAGCATGGGGGGGGAGACCCAGTACTTC. Amino acids: CASMGGETQYF.

In the case of this clone: This same CDR3 is encoded by further DNA sequences in the sample. The V call is TRBV29-1, the J call TRBJ2-2; TRBD1 is a possible D gene (6 bases). The CDR3 extends over 14 amino acids. V dropped 4 bases and J dropped 4 bases, with 13 bases sitting between them. Germline values: CDR1 SQVTM, CDR2 ANQGSEA. For the CDR3, the DNA is TGCAGCGTTGCCAGGGGAGTTGGCACCGGGGAGCTGTTTTTT. This encodes CSVARGVGTGELFF.

This chain joins TRBV6-5 and TRBJ2-7; no firm D call. Per the germline V gene, CDR1 is MNHEY and CDR2 is SVGAGI. Trimming cost V 7 bases and J 7 bases, with 11 bases left between them. This CDR3 region has 11 residues. CDR3 DNA sequence: TGTGCCAGCATCTTCATGAAAGAGCAGTACTTC. Encoded protein: CASIFMKEQYF.

The V gene is TRBV9, the J gene TRBJ2-2, with D possibly being TRBD2 (6 bases). The CDR3 covers 16 residues. The germline V gene has CDR1 SGDLS and CDR2 YYNGEE. Trimming removed 4 bases at V and 6 bases at J, with 19 bases between. The CDR3 DNA reads as TGTGCCAGCAGCCGCCGAAGGGGTAGCGGTCCCGGGGAGCTGTTTTTT. Translating it yields CASSRRRGSGPGELFF.